This entry lists 30 T cell receptor beta chains sequenced from one sample in a study of blood T cell repertoires in COVID-19. Sequenced by immunoSEQ multiplex PCR; TCRdb stores in-frame clones only, minus some. The sample records 30,000 to 35,000 clones, more than 85% being singletons. Sequencing was done on a sample of peripheral blood. Receptors originate from a human donor in a cohort sampled during active COVID-19.

This sequence joins TRBV19 and TRBJ2-3; 10 nucleotides agree with TRBD2. CDR3 length: 16 residues. Losses at the gene ends were 7 bases for V and 2 bases for J; bases not matched to a gene: 9. Germline assignment: CDR1 LNHDA and CDR2 SQIVND (reference sequence). The CDR3 here is CASTPMLAGATDTQYF. As DNA, the CDR3 is TGTGCCAGTACCCCAATGCTAGCGGGGGCCACAGATACGCAGTATTTT.

The chain links TRBV30 to TRBJ2-7; D unclear. The J call is in doubt because the DNA end fits TRBJ2-4 better. Germline CDR1 GTSNPN, CDR2 SVGIG (reference sequence). The CDR3 runs to 12 residues. CDR3 protein: CAWSLSRDIQYF. The CDR3 nucleotides read TGTGCCTGGAGTCTTTCACGGGACATTCAGTACTTC.

The chain joins TRBV6-2 or TRBV6-3 to TRBJ1-6; 7 bases align to TRBD1. Germline CDR1 is MNHEY and CDR2 is SVGEGT. CDR3 length: 14 residues. Germline trimming cut 2 bases from V and 7 bases from J; bases unmatched to any gene: 2. CDR3 sequence (DNA): TGTGCCAGCAGTTACGGACAGGAAAATTCACCCCTCCACTTT. Translating it yields CASSYGQENSPLHF.

The rearrangement joins TRBV30 to TRBJ1-1; TRBD1 agrees at 9 bases. The CDR3 totals 13 residues. Germline CDR1 and CDR2: GTSNPN and SVGIG (reference sequence). Unmatched junction bases numbered 3, after V lost 3 bases and J lost 4 bases. The CDR3 loop reads CAWRNRGRTEAFF. In nucleotides, the CDR3 is TGTGCCTGGAGAAACAGGGGGCGCACTGAAGCTTTCTTT.

The rearrangement uses TRBV6-6 and TRBJ2-1; 8 bases match TRBD1. Looked up from germline, CDR1 is MNHNY and CDR2 is SVGAGI (reference sequence). Unmatched junction bases numbered 2, after V lost 4 bases and J lost 0 bases. The CDR3 extends over 15 amino acids. DNA for the CDR3: TGTGCCAGCAGTTTACAGGGGGGCTCCTACAATGAGCAGTTCTTC. Translated, it gives CASSLQGGSYNEQFF.

V gene TRBV7-3 combines with J gene TRBJ2-3, with D maybe TRBD2 (6 bases). Trimming took off 5 bases at V and 2 bases at J, with 8 bases between the two ends. Germline V lookup: CDR1 SGHTA, CDR2 FQGTGA. This CDR3 comprises 13 residues. DNA for the CDR3: TGTGCCAGCAGCCTAGCGTTCACAGATACGCAGTATTTT. This gives the protein CASSLAFTDTQYF.

J is TRBJ2-7 and V is TRBV10-3; weak D call: TRBD1 (5 bases). Trimming cost V 4 bases and J 0 bases, with 10 bases left between them. CDR1 and CDR2 from the germline V gene are ENHRY and SYGVKD. This CDR3 spans 14 amino acids. The CDR3 reads CAISARQHSYEQYF. The CDR3 region has the DNA TGTGCCATCAGTGCGAGACAGCACTCCTACGAGCAGTACTTC.

This clone was recorded a few times. This sequence joins TRBV4-1 and TRBJ1-6; possible D gene TRBD1, 6 bases. Germline CDR1 MGHRA, CDR2 YSYEKL. The CDR3 sequence is 16 residues long. The ends were cut back, 5 bases at V and 7 bases at J, with 18 bases in the middle. As DNA, the CDR3 is TGCGCCAGCAGCTTACGACAGGTTCGAAAGAATTCACCCCTCCACTTT. It yields the protein CASSLRQVRKNSPLHF.

V and J are TRBV9 and TRBJ2-3, with 12 bases fitting TRBD2. V lost 3 bases, J lost 7 bases, and 9 bases stayed unmatched. The CDR3 has 16 amino acids. Germline assignment: CDR1 SGDLS and CDR2 YYNGEE. Here the CDR3 reads CASSAFTSGRTHTQYF. For the CDR3, the DNA is TGTGCCAGCAGCGCCTTCACTAGCGGGAGGACGCATACGCAGTATTTT.

The rearrangement joins TRBV5-1 to TRBJ1-5, with 9 bases fitting TRBD1. V lost 4 bases to trimming and J lost 3 bases; unmatched junction nucleotides: 14. The germline V gene encodes CDR1 SGHRS and CDR2 YFSETQ. The CDR3 loop spans 18 amino acids. CDR3 nucleotides: TGCGCCAGCAGCCGGTCGTACAGGGGGCAGGGGGTCAATCAGCCCCAGCATTTT. Its translation: CASSRSYRGQGVNQPQHF. The variable domain in full, completed from reference TRBV5-1 and TRBJ1-5, reads KAGVTQTPRYLIKTRGQQVTLSCSPISGHRSVSWYQQTPGQGLQFLFEYFSETQRNKGNFPGRFSGRQFSNSRSEMNVSTLELGDSALYLCASSRSYRGQGVNQPQHFGDGTRLSIL.

This chain links TRBV25-1 with TRBJ2-7, with a weak D call TRBD1 (6 bases). CDR1 and CDR2 from the germline V gene are MGHDK and SYGVNS. This CDR3 has 13 residues. Trimming took 1 base from V and 3 from J, leaving 7 bases between them. The CDR3 reads CASSEWDNYEQYF. The CDR3 coding sequence is TGTGCCAGCAGTGAATGGGACAACTACGAGCAGTACTTC.

The chain links TRBV5-1 to TRBJ1-1; D remains unclear. The CDR3 has 16 residues. V gave up 1 base and J gave up 1 base, with 14 bases separating them. Germline CDR1 and CDR2: SGHRS and YFSETQ. The DNA of the CDR3 is TGCGCCAGCAGCTTGAGTCCCCCGACTGGGAACACTGAAGCTTTCTTT. The encoded protein is CASSLSPPTGNTEAFF.

V and J are TRBV19 and TRBJ2-7, with a possible D match to TRBD2 (5 bases). Germline assignment: CDR1 LNHDA and CDR2 SQIVND (reference sequence). This CDR3 comprises 12 residues. V shed 2 bases and J shed 7 bases, with 9 bases lying between them. CDR3 region: CASSIFRGEQYF. DNA for the CDR3: TGTGCCAGTAGTATATTCAGAGGGGAGCAGTACTTC.

The chain has TRBV5-1 and TRBJ1-4; the match to TRBD1 covers 7 bases. V was clipped by 2 bases and J by 6 bases; unmatched bases: 4. The CDR3 is made up of 14 amino acids. Germline V lookup: CDR1 SGHRS, CDR2 YFSETQ. The CDR3 bases are TGCGCCAGCAGCTTAGGGACAGATTATGAAAAACTGTTTTTT. Protein: CASSLGTDYEKLFF.

The rearrangement joins TRBV6-5 to TRBJ1-1; TRBD1 aligns across 7 bases. After removal of 6 bases from V and 0 bases from J, the junction contained 1 base not matched to a gene. This CDR3 region has 13 residues. In germline, CDR1 is MNHEY, CDR2 SVGAGI. CDR3 region: CASRGGLNTEAFF. DNA of the CDR3: TGTGCCAGCAGAGGGGGCCTGAACACTGAAGCTTTCTTT.

The genes are TRBV5-4 and TRBJ2-7; 9 positions agree with TRBD1. CDR1 and CDR2 from the germline V gene are SGHNT and YYREEE (reference sequence). CDR3 length: 16 residues. Germline trimming cut 6 bases from V and 4 bases from J; bases unmatched to any gene: 14. The DNA of the CDR3 is TGTGCCAGCACCCCGAGCCTGGACAGGGGTTCGTACGAGCAGTACTTC. Encoded protein: CASTPSLDRGSYEQYF.

The V gene is TRBV7-9, the J gene TRBJ2-7, with D perhaps matching TRBD1 (6 bases). The CDR3 is 15 residues long. The V end was cut by 4 bases, the J end by 4 bases, with 17 bases between. Germline CDR1 SEHNR, CDR2 FQNEAQ (reference sequence). The CDR3 protein is CASSSSGTKTYEQYF. CDR3 coding DNA: TGTGCCAGCAGCTCATCCGGGACAAAGACTTACGAGCAGTACTTC.

This clone was counted a few times. The rearrangement links TRBV19 to TRBJ2-1, with TRBD2 identical over 7 bases. Losses at the gene ends were 5 bases for V and 9 bases for J; bases not matched to a gene: 16. The CDR3 spans 16 residues. CDR1 LNHDA and CDR2 SQIVND come from the germline V gene (reference sequence). As DNA, the CDR3 is TGTGCCAGTAGTGGGAGACTAGCTTCGGGGGTAGGTGAGCAGTTCTTC. The encoded protein is CASSGRLASGVGEQFF.

This CDR3 is CASSFRIFSPLHF. The CDR3 bases are TGTGCCAGCAGTTTTAGAATTTTTTCACCCCTCCACTTT. This chain connects TRBV12-3 or TRBV12-4 to TRBJ1-6; D gene uncertain. Trimming shortened V by 3 bases and J by 9 bases, and 9 bases separated the two germline ends. The CDR3 is made up of 13 amino acids.

The rearrangement uses TRBV28 and TRBJ1-2; 12 bases align to TRBD1. CDR1 is MDHEN and CDR2 is SYDVKM in the germline V gene. With 4 bases clipped from V and 6 bases from J, the junction kept 6 bases outside the gene matches. The CDR3 runs to 15 residues. The CDR3, as DNA: TGTGCCAGCAGTTCCCCCGGGGACAGGGGGCATGGCTACACCTTC. Translation: CASSSPGDRGHGYTF.

This chain uses TRBV2 with TRBJ1-1; weak D call: TRBD1 (6 bases). V dropped 5 bases and J dropped 0 bases, with 10 bases sitting between them. Germline CDR1 reads SNHLY; CDR2 reads FYNNEI. The CDR3 is made up of 14 amino acids. Here the CDR3 reads CASSRNRVNTEAFF. The CDR3, as DNA: TGTGCCAGCAGTCGGAACAGGGTGAACACTGAAGCTTTCTTT.

The chain employs TRBV9 and TRBJ2-7; a weak D match, TRBD2 (5 bases). From germline, CDR1 is SGDLS and CDR2 YYNGEE. The CDR3 length is 17 residues. V lost 3 bases and J 2 bases, leaving 21 bases between the germline ends. In nucleotides, the CDR3 is TGTGCCAGCAGCGCTACCGCGGATCGGGGTAGCACCTACGAGCAGTACTTC. Its translation is CASSATADRGSTYEQYF.

This rearrangement joins TRBV5-5 to TRBJ2-7, with a possible D match to TRBD1 (5 bases). This CDR3 has 16 amino acids. CDR1 and CDR2 (germline): SGHKS, YYEKEE (reference sequence). V was pared by 0 bases and J by 4 bases, with 17 bases between. DNA of the CDR3: TGTGCCAGCAGCTTGGAAGGGGATTCTAAGGTGTACGAGCAGTACTTC. Protein product: CASSLEGDSKVYEQYF.

This clone was found once. In nucleotides, the CDR3 is TGTGCCAGCAGCTTAGAGGACAAACGGTGGTCCACCGGGGAGCTGTTTTTT. Amino acids: CASSLEDKRWSTGELFF. The rearrangement uses TRBV11-2 and TRBJ2-2, with D perhaps matching TRBD1 (5 bases). V was cut by 0 bases and J by 4 bases, with 15 bases left in between. The CDR3 consists of 17 residues. Germline CDR1 SGHAT, CDR2 FQNNGV.

The J gene is TRBJ2-3, the V gene TRBV11-2, with D tentatively TRBD2 (6 bases). Germline CDR1 is SGHAT and CDR2 is FQNNGV. Trimming took off 5 bases at V and 2 bases at J, with 14 bases between the two ends. There are 15 residues in the CDR3. The DNA for the CDR3 is TGTGCCAGCAGCCCCGGGGACTCATCCACAGATACGCAGTATTTT. Protein product: CASSPGDSSTDTQYF.

This clone has only one observation. V usage is TRBV30 and J usage is TRBJ2-3; D is possibly TRBD1 (6 bases). The V gene lost 5 bases and the J gene lost 9 bases, with 12 bases spanning the gap. Germline loops: CDR1 GTSNPN, CDR2 SVGIG (reference sequence). The CDR3 loop spans 11 amino acids. This chain's CDR3 is CAWDRQVTQYF. The CDR3 DNA is TGTGCCTGGGATAGACAGGTCACGCAGTATTTT.

The gene calls are TRBV6-1 and TRBJ1-5; the match to TRBD1 covers 7 bases. Germline CDR1 is MNHNS and CDR2 is SASEGT. The CDR3 consists of 16 residues. Trimming cost V 4 bases and J 0 bases; bases outside gene matches: 6. CDR3 in amino acids: CASSGVGQLSNQPQHF. Written as DNA, the CDR3 is TGTGCCAGCAGTGGGGTGGGACAGCTTAGCAATCAGCCCCAGCATTTT.

This chain uses TRBV5-3 with TRBJ2-5, with TRBD2 identical over 9 bases. TRBV5-3 is reported as an ORF; its role is uncertain. This CDR3 has 19 amino acids. Trimming took 6 bases from V and 4 from J; bases not matched to a gene: 22. The CDR3 region is CARTPPFAAGGPNRETQYF. DNA for the CDR3: TGTGCCAGAACCCCCCCCTTCGCCGCGGGAGGGCCGAATCGAGAGACCCAGTACTTC.

The chain couples TRBV6-5 to TRBJ1-5, with D hard to call. CDR3 length equals 11 residues. Germline loops: CDR1 MNHEY, CDR2 SVGAGI. Deletions cut 5 bases from V and 4 bases from J, with 3 bases between. The CDR3 coding sequence is TGTGCCAGCAGTCAAAATCAGCCCCAGCATTTT. Translating it yields CASSQNQPQHF.

The chain carries TRBV6-4 and TRBJ1-5, with 9 bases identical to TRBD1. Germline V gene lookup returns CDR1 MRHNA and CDR2 SNTAGT. V shed 6 bases, J shed 5 bases, and the junction held 8 bases outside the gene matches. This CDR3 is built from 15 residues. The CDR3 nucleotides read TGTGCCAGCAGCACGAGACAGGGGGTCGATCAGCCCCAGCATTTT. It yields the protein CASSTRQGVDQPQHF.